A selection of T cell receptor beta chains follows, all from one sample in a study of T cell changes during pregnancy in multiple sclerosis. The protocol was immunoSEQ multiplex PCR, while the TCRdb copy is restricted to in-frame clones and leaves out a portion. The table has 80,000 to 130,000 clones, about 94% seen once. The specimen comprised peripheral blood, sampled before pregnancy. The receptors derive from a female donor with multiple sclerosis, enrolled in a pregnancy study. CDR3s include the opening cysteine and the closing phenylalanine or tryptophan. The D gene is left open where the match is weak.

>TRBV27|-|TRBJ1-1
CASSLRGGARYGTEAFF
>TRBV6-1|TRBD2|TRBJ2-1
CASSARTSGSNEQFF
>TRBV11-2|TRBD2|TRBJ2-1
CASSFGLATYSYNEQFF
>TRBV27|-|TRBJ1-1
CASSPSPNTEAFF
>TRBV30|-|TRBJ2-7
CAWTSDSLLSYEQYF
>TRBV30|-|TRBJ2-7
CAWTFGTGPYEQYF
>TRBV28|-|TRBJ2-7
CASSSPILAKAYEQYF
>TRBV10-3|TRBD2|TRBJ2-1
CAISVFGLAVVSSYNEQFF
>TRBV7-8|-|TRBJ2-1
CASSLFGRNEQFF
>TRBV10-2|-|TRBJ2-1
CASRGAERKSYNEQFF
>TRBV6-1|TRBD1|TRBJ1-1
CASIGSGGWEAFF
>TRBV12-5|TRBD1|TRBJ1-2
CASEHRGDYGYTF
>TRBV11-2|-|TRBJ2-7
CASSLVSGYEQYF
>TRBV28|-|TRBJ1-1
CASSLSPLGGLKAFF
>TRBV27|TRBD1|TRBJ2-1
CASSSDRGQENEQFF
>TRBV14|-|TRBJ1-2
CASSQHLASEGYTF
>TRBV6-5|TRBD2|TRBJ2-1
CASSPGLAGGNEQFF
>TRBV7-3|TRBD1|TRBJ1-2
CASSLNRGERSGYTF
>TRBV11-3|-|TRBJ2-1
CASSSTVSDEQFF
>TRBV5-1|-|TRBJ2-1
CASRDPRKANEQFF
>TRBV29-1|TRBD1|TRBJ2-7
CSVVPEQGAYEQYF
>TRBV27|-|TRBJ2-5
CASSPVYQETQYF
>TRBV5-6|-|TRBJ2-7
CASSFAGFVDEQYF
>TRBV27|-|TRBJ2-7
CASSLQGLVYEQYF
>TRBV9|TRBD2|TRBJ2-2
CASSRTGLAGDTGELFF
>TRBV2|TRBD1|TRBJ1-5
CASKGDRGVQGPQHF
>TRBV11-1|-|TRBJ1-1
CASSLRGSNTEAFF
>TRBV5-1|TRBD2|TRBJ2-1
CASSWGLAGEYNEQFF